This entry is about one TCR beta chain. Its antigen is not identified. Libraries were prepared by immunoSEQ multiplex PCR; TCRdb keeps only in-frame clonotypes and omits some of them. The table has around 95,000 clones, roughly 93% seen once. Autoimmune disease history or systemic immunosuppression led to patients being barred. The data were obtained in a study of OX40 agonist ivuxolimab in advanced cancers. Whole-study context: The study gave patients intravenous ivuxolimab at 0.01 to 10 mg/kg every 2 weeks. Study results and limitations: Antigen targets of the expanded peripheral T cells went undetermined. Low normalized T-cell clonal expansion was additionally recorded for some nonresponders.

This CDR3 comprises 12 residues. CDR1 MNHEY and CDR2 SMNVEV come from the germline V gene (reference sequence). V trimming: 2 bases; J trimming: 12 bases; junction bases outside the gene matches: 6. The chain is built from TRBV27 and TRBJ1-2; 7 nucleotides line up with TRBD1. Sequences were derived from CD4+ or CD8+ T cells sorted from blood, sampled in a trial of the OX40 agonist ivuxolimab. This receptor was taken from an adult with an advanced solid tumor such as melanoma, head and neck, liver or kidney cancer. The CDR3 here is CASSLEGTANTF. DNA of the CDR3: TGTGCCAGCAGTTTAGAAGGGACAGCCAACACCTTC.